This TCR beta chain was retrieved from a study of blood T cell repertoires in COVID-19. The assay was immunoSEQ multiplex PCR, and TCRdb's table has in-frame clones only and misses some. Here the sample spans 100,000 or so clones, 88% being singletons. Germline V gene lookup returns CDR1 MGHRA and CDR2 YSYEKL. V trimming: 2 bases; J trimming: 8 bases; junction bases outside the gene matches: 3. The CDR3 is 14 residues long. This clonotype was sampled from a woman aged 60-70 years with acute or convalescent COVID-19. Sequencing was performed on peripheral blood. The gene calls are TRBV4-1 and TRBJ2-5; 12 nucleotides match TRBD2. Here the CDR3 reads CASSQPSGRGTQYF. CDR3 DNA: TGCGCCAGCAGCCAACCTAGCGGGAGGGGTACCCAGTACTTC.